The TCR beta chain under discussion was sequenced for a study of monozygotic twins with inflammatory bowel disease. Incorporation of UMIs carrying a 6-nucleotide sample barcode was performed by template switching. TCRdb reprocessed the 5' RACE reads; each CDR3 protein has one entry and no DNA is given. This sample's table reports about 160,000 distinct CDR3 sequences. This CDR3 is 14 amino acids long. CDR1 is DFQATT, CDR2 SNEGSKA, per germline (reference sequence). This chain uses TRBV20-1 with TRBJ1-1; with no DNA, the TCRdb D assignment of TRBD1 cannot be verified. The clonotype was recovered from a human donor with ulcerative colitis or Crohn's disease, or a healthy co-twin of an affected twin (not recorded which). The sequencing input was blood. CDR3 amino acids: CSATEGTIGSEAFF.